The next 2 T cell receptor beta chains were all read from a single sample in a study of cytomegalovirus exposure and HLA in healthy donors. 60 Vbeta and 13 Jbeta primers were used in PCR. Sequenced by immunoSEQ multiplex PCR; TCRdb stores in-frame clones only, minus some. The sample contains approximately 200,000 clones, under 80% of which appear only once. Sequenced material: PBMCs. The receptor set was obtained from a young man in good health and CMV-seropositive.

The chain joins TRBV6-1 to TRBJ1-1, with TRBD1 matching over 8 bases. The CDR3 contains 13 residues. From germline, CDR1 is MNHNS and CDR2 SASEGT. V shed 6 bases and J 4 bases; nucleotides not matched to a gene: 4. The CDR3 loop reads CASSYGTGTEAFF. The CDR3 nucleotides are TGTGCCAGCAGCTACGGGACAGGCACTGAAGCTTTCTTT.

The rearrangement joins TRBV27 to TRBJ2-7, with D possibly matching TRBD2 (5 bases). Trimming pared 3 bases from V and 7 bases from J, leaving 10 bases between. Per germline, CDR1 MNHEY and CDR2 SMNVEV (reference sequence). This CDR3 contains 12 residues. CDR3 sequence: CASSFLGGEQYF. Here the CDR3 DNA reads TGTGCCAGCAGTTTCCTTGGCGGGGAGCAGTACTTC.